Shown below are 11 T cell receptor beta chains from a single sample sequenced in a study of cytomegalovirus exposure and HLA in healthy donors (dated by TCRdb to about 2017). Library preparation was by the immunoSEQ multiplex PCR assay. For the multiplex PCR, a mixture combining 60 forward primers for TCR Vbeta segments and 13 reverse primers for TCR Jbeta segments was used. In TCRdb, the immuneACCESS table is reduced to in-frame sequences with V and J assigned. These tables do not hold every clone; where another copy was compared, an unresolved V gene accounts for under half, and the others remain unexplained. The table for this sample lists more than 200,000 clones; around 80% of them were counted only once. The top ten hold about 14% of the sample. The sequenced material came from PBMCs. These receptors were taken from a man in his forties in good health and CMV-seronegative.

The CDR3 nucleotides read TGTGCCAGTAGTATGATTGCCGGGACAGGGACTTACGAGCAGTACTTC. Protein: CASSMIAGTGTYEQYF. The J gene is TRBJ2-7, the V gene TRBV19, with 9 bases aligning to TRBD1. In germline, CDR1 is LNHDA, CDR2 SQIVND (reference sequence). V gave up 3 bases and J gave up 4 bases; unmatched junction bases: 10. The CDR3 contains 16 residues.

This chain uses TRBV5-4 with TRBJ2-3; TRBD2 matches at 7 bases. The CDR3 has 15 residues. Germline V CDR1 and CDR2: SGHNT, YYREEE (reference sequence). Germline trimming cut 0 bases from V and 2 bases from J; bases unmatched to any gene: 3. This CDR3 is CASSLDLADTDTQYF. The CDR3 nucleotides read TGTGCCAGCAGCTTGGACCTAGCGGACACAGATACGCAGTATTTT.

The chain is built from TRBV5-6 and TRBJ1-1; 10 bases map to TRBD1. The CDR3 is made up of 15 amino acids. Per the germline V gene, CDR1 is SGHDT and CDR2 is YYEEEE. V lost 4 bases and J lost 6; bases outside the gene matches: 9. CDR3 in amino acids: CASSTVPGQGPEAFF. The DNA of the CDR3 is TGTGCCAGCAGCACAGTCCCGGGACAGGGGCCTGAAGCTTTCTTT. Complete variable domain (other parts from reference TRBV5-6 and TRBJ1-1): DAGVTQSPTHLIKTRGQQVTLRCSPKSGHDTVSWYQQALGQGPQFIFQYYEEEERQRGNFPDRFSGHQFPNYSSELNVNALLLGDSALYLCASSTVPGQGPEAFFGQGTRLTVV.

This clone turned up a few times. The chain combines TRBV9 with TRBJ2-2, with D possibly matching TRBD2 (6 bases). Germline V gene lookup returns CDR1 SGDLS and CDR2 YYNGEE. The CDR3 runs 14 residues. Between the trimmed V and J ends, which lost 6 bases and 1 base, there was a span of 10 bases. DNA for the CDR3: TGTGCCAGCACCGGGACTCTGAACACCGGGGAGCTGTTTTTT. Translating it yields CASTGTLNTGELFF.

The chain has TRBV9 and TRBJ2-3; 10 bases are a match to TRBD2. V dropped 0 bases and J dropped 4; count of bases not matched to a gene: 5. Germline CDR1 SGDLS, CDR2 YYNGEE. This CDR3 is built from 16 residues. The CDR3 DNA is TGTGCCAGCAGCGTAGCGAGCGGGGGGGGCCCAGATACGCAGTATTTT. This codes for CASSVASGGGPDTQYF.

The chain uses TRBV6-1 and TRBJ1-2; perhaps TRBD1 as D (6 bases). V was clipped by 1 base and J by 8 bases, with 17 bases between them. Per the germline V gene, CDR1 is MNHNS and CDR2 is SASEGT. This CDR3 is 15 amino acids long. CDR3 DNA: TGTGCCAGCAGTGAAGACTGGTCGGCAGGGGTAGGCTACACCTTC. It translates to CASSEDWSAGVGYTF.

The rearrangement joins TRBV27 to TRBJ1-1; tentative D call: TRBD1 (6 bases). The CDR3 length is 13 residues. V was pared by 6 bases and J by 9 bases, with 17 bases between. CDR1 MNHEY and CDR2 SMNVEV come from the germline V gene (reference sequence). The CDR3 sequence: CASSSPNQGQAFF. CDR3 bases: TGTGCCAGCAGCAGCCCAAACCAGGGGCAAGCTTTCTTT.

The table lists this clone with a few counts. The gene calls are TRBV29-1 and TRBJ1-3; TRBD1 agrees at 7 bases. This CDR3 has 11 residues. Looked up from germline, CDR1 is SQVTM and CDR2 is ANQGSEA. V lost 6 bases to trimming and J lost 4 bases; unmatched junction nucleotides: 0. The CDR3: CSVGQGNTIYF. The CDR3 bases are TGCAGCGTGGGACAGGGAAACACCATATATTTT.

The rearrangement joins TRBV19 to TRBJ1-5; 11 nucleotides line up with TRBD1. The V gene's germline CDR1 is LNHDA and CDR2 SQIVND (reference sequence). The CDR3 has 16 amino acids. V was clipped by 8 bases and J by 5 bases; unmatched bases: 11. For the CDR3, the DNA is TGTGCCAGTGTAGCACCCGGGACAGGGGGGCATCAGCCCCAGCATTTT. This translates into CASVAPGTGGHQPQHF.

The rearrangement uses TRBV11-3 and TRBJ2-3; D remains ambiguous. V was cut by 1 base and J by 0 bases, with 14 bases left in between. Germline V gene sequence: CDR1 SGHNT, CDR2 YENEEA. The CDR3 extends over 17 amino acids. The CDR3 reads CASSLGGSDPSTDTQYF. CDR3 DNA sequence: TGTGCCAGCAGCTTAGGAGGATCCGACCCTAGCACAGATACGCAGTATTTT.

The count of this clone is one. The CDR3: CASSPPRWGLGEKLFF. The CDR3 DNA reads TGTGCCAGCAGCCCCCCAAGATGGGGGCTTGGAGAAAAACTGTTTTTT. The genes are TRBV16 and TRBJ1-4, with D possibly matching TRBD1 (6 bases). CDR3 size: 16 residues. CDR1 KGHSY and CDR2 FQNENV come from the germline V gene. Deletions cut 4 bases from V and 8 bases from J, with 20 bases between.